These 14 T cell receptor beta chains originate from one sample sequenced in a study of naive and memory T cell subsets. The beta constant-region primer was an equimolar mix of two oligonucleotides covering TRBC1 and TRBC2. TCRdb analysed the UMI-ligation and nested PCR reads with MiXCR anew, one entry per CDR3 protein. The sample has 130,000 to 150,000 distinct CDR3 sequences; about a sixth are singletons. Material: naive CD4+ T cells from blood. All receptors come from a human donor in good health.

The chain joins TRBV3-1 to TRBJ2-7; 7 bases align to TRBD2. In germline, CDR1 is LGHDT, CDR2 YNNKEL (reference sequence). V shed 4 bases and J 4 bases; nucleotides not matched to a gene: 7. The CDR3 contains 14 residues. The CDR3 DNA is TGTGCCAGCAGCCCCCGGGACTATCTATACGAGCAGTACTTC. It translates to CASSPRDYLYEQYF.

This clonotype was counted only a few times. The V call is TRBV7-9, the J call TRBJ2-5; 10 nucleotides agree with TRBD1. Germline CDR1 is SEHNR and CDR2 is FQNEAQ (reference sequence). This CDR3 contains 15 residues. Trimming removed 4 bases from V and 3 bases from J; junction bases left unmatched: 5. This chain's CDR3 is CASSSWTGGEETQYF. In DNA, the CDR3 is TGTGCCAGCAGCTCCTGGACAGGGGGGGAAGAGACCCAGTACTTC.

This clonotype turned up a few times. J is TRBJ2-7 and V is TRBV2, with 11 nucleotides matching TRBD2. Germline lookup yields CDR1 SNHLY and CDR2 FYNNEI. The CDR3 loop spans 14 amino acids. V trimming: 6 bases; J trimming: 6 bases; junction bases outside the gene matches: 7. CDR3 sequence reads: CASRGSGTSGEQYF. The DNA for the CDR3 is TGTGCCAGCAGGGGGTCCGGGACTAGCGGCGAGCAGTACTTC.

This clonotype was seen at least ten times. The chain combines TRBV12-3 or TRBV12-4 with TRBJ2-3; 9 bases line up with TRBD1. The ends lost 1 base at V and 3 bases at J; junction bases unmatched: 2. This CDR3 comprises 15 residues. Here the CDR3 DNA reads TGTGCCAGCAGTTTAGGGGACAGGGAAACAGATACGCAGTATTTT. This encodes CASSLGDRETDTQYF.

The genes are TRBV18 and TRBJ1-1, with D unclear. There are 14 residues in the CDR3. V was pared by 2 bases and J by 3 bases, with 10 bases between. Germline assignment: CDR1 KGHSH and CDR2 LQKENI. CDR3 nucleotides: TGTGCCAGCTCACCATCGACACCTGACACTGAAGCTTTCTTT. It translates to CASSPSTPDTEAFF. Looking up the rest from reference TRBV18 and TRBJ1-1 gives the full variable domain: NAGVMQNPRHLVRRRGQEARLRCSPMKGHSHVYWYRQLPEEGLKFMVYLQKENIIDESGMPKERFSAEFPKEGPSILRIQQVVRGDSAAYFCASSPSTPDTEAFFGQGTRLTVV.

In its sample, this clonotype was seen a few times. This chain links TRBV9 with TRBJ1-2; TRBD1 is a possible D gene (5 bases). Germline V gene data show CDR1 as SGDLS and CDR2 as YYNGEE. V was shortened by 4 bases and J by 1 base, with 20 bases between the two germline ends. This CDR3 is built from 17 residues. CDR3 nucleotides: TGTGCCAGCAGCCTCTGGGGGTCCTCGGCGGGTAACTATGGCTACACCTTC. Translation gives CASSLWGSSAGNYGYTF.

This rearrangement joins TRBV10-2 to TRBJ2-3, with TRBD2 matching 11 bases. Per the germline V gene, CDR1 is WSHSY and CDR2 is SAAADI. The CDR3 covers 16 residues. After removal of 10 bases from V and 2 bases from J, the junction contained 11 bases not matched to a gene. CDR3 sequence: CATSKGSGRVTDTQYF. CDR3 nucleotides: TGCGCCACCTCAAAGGGTAGCGGGAGGGTCACAGATACGCAGTATTTT.

Many counts were recorded for this clonotype. The gene calls are TRBV5-1 and TRBJ2-7; D is possibly TRBD1 or TRBD2 (5 bases each). This CDR3 has 16 amino acids. Germline V CDR1 and CDR2: SGHRS, YFSETQ. Trimming pared 3 bases from V and 4 bases from J, leaving 20 bases between. In DNA form, the CDR3 reads TGCGCCAGCAGCTCCGCACCGGGACCCGGCTCGTACGAGCAGTACTTC. It translates to CASSSAPGPGSYEQYF.

This clonotype was picked up many times. CDR3 in DNA: TGCAGTGGACTTCGGGACCCAGCGGGCGTCTACGAGCAGTACTTC. Protein product: CSGLRDPAGVYEQYF. The chain couples TRBV20-1 to TRBJ2-7; D is possibly TRBD2 (6 bases). The V gene lost 7 bases and the J gene lost 3 bases, with 22 bases spanning the gap. Germline lookup yields CDR1 DFQATT and CDR2 SNEGSKA (reference sequence). CDR3 size: 15 residues.

As to this clonotype: The CDR3 end shows no conserved phenylalanine or tryptophan, and so a read error is likely. Because the CDR3's place on the DNA is in doubt, the DNA is left out and the CDR3 is given as listed by TCRdb. The chain has TRBV7-2 and TRBJ1-1; TRBD1 reflects the table's D call only, with no check against the DNA. The CDR3 sequence runs 10 residues, both termini included. Germline values: CDR1 SGHTA, CDR2 FQGNSA. The CDR3: CASSLATGPI.

This clonotype was observed a handful of times. V gene TRBV20-1 combines with J gene TRBJ2-3; TRBD2 aligns across 15 bases. This CDR3 contains 15 residues. V lost 6 bases, J lost 3 bases, and 4 bases stayed unmatched. CDR1 is DFQATT and CDR2 is SNEGSKA in the germline V gene (reference sequence). The CDR3 sequence is CSARTSGRATDTQYF. In nucleotides, the CDR3 is TGCAGTGCGCGGACTAGCGGGAGGGCGACAGATACGCAGTATTTT.

This clonotype was picked up many times. This chain connects TRBV7-2 to TRBJ2-2; TRBD1 matches at 8 bases. CDR3 length equals 16 residues. J gave up 1 base and V 5 bases, and 6 bases lay outside the gene matches. Germline CDR1 SGHTA, CDR2 FQGNSA. Here the CDR3 reads CASSHRGTGNTGELFF. The CDR3 DNA follows: TGTGCCAGCAGCCACCGTGGGACAGGGAACACCGGGGAGCTGTTTTTT.

V usage is TRBV12-3 or TRBV12-4 and J usage is TRBJ1-4; TRBD1 aligns across 9 bases. After removal of 6 bases from V and 12 bases from J, the junction contained 2 bases not matched to a gene. The CDR3 totals 11 residues. The CDR3 DNA reads TGTGCCAGCAGCCGGGACAGGGAACTGTTTTTT. This sequence encodes CASSRDRELFF.

The rearrangement joins TRBV7-8 to TRBJ2-2; 12 nucleotides align to TRBD2. The ends lost 5 bases at V and 0 bases at J; junction bases unmatched: 4. The germline V gene encodes CDR1 SGHVS and CDR2 FQNEAQ. There are 17 residues in the CDR3. The CDR3 loop reads CASSRRTSGTNTGELFF. The DNA of the CDR3 is TGTGCCAGCAGCCGCCGGACTAGCGGGACGAACACCGGGGAGCTGTTTTTT.